These 23 T cell receptor beta chains originate from one sample sequenced in a study of blood T cell repertoires in COVID-19. Clones were sequenced by immunoSEQ multiplex PCR, and TCRdb holds only the in-frame ones, with some missing. The sample holds 400,000 to 450,000 clones, 80% to 90% seen once. Material for sequencing was PBMCs or T cells enriched from blood (not recorded which). Every receptor here comes from a man aged 25 to 40 who had recovered from COVID-19.

This clone was found a few times. The chain is built from TRBV7-3 and TRBJ2-2; TRBD1 aligns across 9 bases. V shed 3 bases and J 1 base; nucleotides not matched to a gene: 6. The CDR3 sequence is 17 residues long. CDR1 and CDR2 (germline): SGHTA, FQGTGA. The CDR3 sequence: CASSFGPGQGNTGELFF. CDR3 in DNA: TGTGCCAGCAGCTTTGGGCCGGGACAGGGGAACACCGGGGAGCTGTTTTTT.

This clone came up once. Other DNA sequences of this sample code for an identical CDR3. This sequence joins TRBV19 and TRBJ2-7; 8 bases are shared with TRBD2. CDR3 size: 13 residues. Per germline, CDR1 LNHDA and CDR2 SQIVND (reference sequence). Trimming took 6 bases from V and 5 from J; bases not matched to a gene: 6. For the CDR3, the DNA is TGTGCCAGTAGATCCAGCGGGAGCCACGAGCAGTACTTC. It codes for CASRSSGSHEQYF.

The chain uses TRBV14 and TRBJ2-1; 8 bases line up with TRBD2. Germline V gives CDR1 SGHDN, CDR2 FVKESK. The CDR3 contains 16 residues. With 3 bases clipped from V and 8 bases from J, the junction kept 12 bases outside the gene matches. This CDR3 reads CASSHPRGGRTHEQFF. For the CDR3, the DNA is TGTGCCAGCAGCCATCCTCGGGGCGGGAGGACCCATGAGCAGTTCTTC. The complete variable domain, with remaining parts taken from reference TRBV14 and TRBJ2-1, reads EAGVTQFPSHSVIEKGQTVTLRCDPISGHDNLYWYRRVMGKEIKFLLHFVKESKQDESGMPNNRFLAERTGGTYSTLKVQPAELEDSGVYFCASSHPRGGRTHEQFFGPGTRLTVL.

This chain joins TRBV3-1 (or the pseudogene TRBV3-2) and TRBJ2-3; 12 bases are shared with TRBD2. The CDR3 is 17 residues long. Germline V gene sequence: CDR1 LGHDT, CDR2 YNNKEL (reference sequence). Unmatched junction bases numbered 11, after V lost 4 bases and J lost 6 bases. CDR3 nucleotide sequence: TGTGCCAGCAGCCCGACGACTAGCGGGAGTTTTTTTGATACGCAGTATTTT. Its translation: CASSPTTSGSFFDTQYF.

This chain links TRBV19 with TRBJ1-2; D unresolved. V gave up 3 bases and J gave up 4 bases, with 15 bases separating them. This CDR3 has 15 residues. In germline, CDR1 is LNHDA, CDR2 SQIVND (reference sequence). The CDR3 DNA sequence: TGTGCCAGTAGTATGGAGGGAGCCGTTGTCTATGGCTACACCTTC. Amino acids: CASSMEGAVVYGYTF. Using reference TRBV19 and TRBJ1-2 for the parts outside the CDR3, the full variable domain is DGGITQSPKYLFRKEGQNVTLSCEQNLNHDAMYWYRQDPGQGLRLIYYSQIVNDFQKGDIAEGYSVSREKKESFPLTVTSAQKNPTAFYLCASSMEGAVVYGYTFGSGTRLTVV.

The chain links TRBV10-3 to TRBJ2-1; 9 positions match TRBD2. The ends lost 6 bases at V and 4 bases at J; junction bases unmatched: 10. Per the germline V gene, CDR1 is ENHRY and CDR2 is SYGVKD. This CDR3 spans 16 amino acids. CDR3 sequence: CAISGRSSGTYNEQFF. The CDR3 nucleotides are TGTGCCATCAGCGGCCGTTCTAGCGGGACTTACAATGAGCAGTTCTTC.

J is TRBJ2-1 and V is TRBV28; 12 nucleotides agree with TRBD2. The CDR3 runs 15 residues. Germline-derived CDR1 and CDR2 are MDHEN and SYDVKM. V was pared by 4 bases and J by 6 bases, with 4 bases of the junction left unmatched. The CDR3 DNA sequence: TGTGCCAGCAGTTCTAGCGGGAGGGGGTTCAATGAGCAGTTCTTC. It is translated as CASSSSGRGFNEQFF.

V usage is TRBV28 and J usage is TRBJ1-6, with TRBD1 as a possible D gene (6 bases). Trimming took off 6 bases at V and 2 bases at J, with 11 bases between the two ends. The CDR3 is made up of 15 amino acids. Germline lookup yields CDR1 MDHEN and CDR2 SYDVKM. This CDR3 reads CASRKDRTYNSPLHF. CDR3 coding DNA: TGTGCCAGCAGGAAGGACAGAACCTATAATTCACCCCTCCACTTT.

V usage is TRBV27 and J usage is TRBJ1-2; D unresolved. CDR1 and CDR2 from the germline V gene are MNHEY and SMNVEV (reference sequence). Trimming pared 0 bases from V and 4 bases from J, leaving 6 bases between. The CDR3 length is 13 residues. CDR3 protein: CASSLSEGYGYTF. The CDR3 DNA follows: TGTGCCAGCAGTTTATCTGAGGGCTATGGCTACACCTTC.

With respect to this clone: The sample carries other DNA sequences with the same CDR3. The chain recombines TRBV4-1 with TRBJ2-2; 10 nucleotides match TRBD1. In germline, CDR1 is MGHRA, CDR2 YSYEKL. CDR3 size: 15 residues. The V and J ends lost 4 bases and 3 bases, in that order; junction bases with no gene match: 2. The DNA for the CDR3 is TGCGCCAGCAGCCCCGGGACAGGGGACACCGGGGAGCTGTTTTTT. Amino acids: CASSPGTGDTGELFF.

V and J are TRBV28 and TRBJ2-7; 10 bases match TRBD2. Per the germline V gene, CDR1 is MDHEN and CDR2 is SYDVKM. The CDR3 sequence is 16 residues long. Trimming at V came to 2 bases and at J to 6 bases, leaving 10 bases not matched to a gene. The CDR3 reads CASSLGAGGKWGEQYF. In nucleotides, the CDR3 is TGTGCCAGCAGTTTAGGAGCGGGAGGGAAATGGGGCGAGCAGTACTTC. The whole variable domain, filled in from reference TRBV28 and TRBJ2-7, reads DVKVTQSSRYLVKRTGEKVFLECVQDMDHENMFWYRQDPGLGLRLIYFSYDVKMKEKGDIPEGYSVSREKKERFSLILESASTNQTSMYLCASSLGAGGKWGEQYFGPGTRLTVT.

The rearrangement links TRBV7-8 to TRBJ2-5, with 8 bases lining up with TRBD1. After removal of 6 bases from V and 5 bases from J, the junction contained 11 bases not matched to a gene. This CDR3 region has 15 residues. Germline V gene data show CDR1 as SGHVS and CDR2 as FQNEAQ. The CDR3 sequence is CASSSSTGVFETQYF. The CDR3 bases are TGTGCCAGCAGTTCATCGACAGGGGTGTTTGAGACCCAGTACTTC.

The chain couples TRBV3-1 (or the pseudogene TRBV3-2) to TRBJ1-5; D is uncertain. Germline-derived CDR1 and CDR2 are LGHDT and YNNKEL (reference sequence). Trimming pared 0 bases from V and 7 bases from J, leaving 7 bases between. The CDR3 is made up of 13 amino acids. This CDR3 is CASSQDQRQPQHF. CDR3 nucleotides: TGTGCCAGCAGCCAAGATCAGCGGCAGCCCCAGCATTTT.

The chain employs TRBV7-2 and TRBJ2-3; 8 bases are a match to TRBD1. This CDR3 has 13 amino acids. Looked up from germline, CDR1 is SGHTA and CDR2 is FQGNSA. V lost 5 bases and J lost 5; bases outside the gene matches: 3. The CDR3 reads CASSRQGQDTQYF. In DNA, the CDR3 is TGTGCCAGCAGCCGACAGGGGCAAGATACGCAGTATTTT.

V gene TRBV11-2 combines with J gene TRBJ2-5; D is perhaps TRBD2 (6 bases). The CDR3 runs 14 residues. Germline CDR1 is SGHAT and CDR2 is FQNNGV. Trimming removed 0 bases from V and 9 bases from J, with 14 bases in between. For the CDR3, the DNA is TGTGCCAGCAGCTTAGATCTCGGGACTGAGGCCCAGTACTTC. It yields the protein CASSLDLGTEAQYF.

The genes are TRBV19 and TRBJ2-7; D remains ambiguous. The CDR3 is made up of 12 amino acids. Trimming took 8 bases from V and 3 from J, leaving 11 bases between them. Germline values: CDR1 LNHDA, CDR2 SQIVND (reference sequence). The CDR3 reads CASGEPGYEQYF. CDR3 DNA sequence: TGTGCCAGTGGCGAGCCGGGCTACGAGCAGTACTTC.

This chain joins TRBV27 and TRBJ2-1, with D perhaps matching TRBD2 (6 bases). The germline V gene has CDR1 MNHEY and CDR2 SMNVEV (reference sequence). Between the trimmed V and J ends, which lost 2 bases and 6 bases, there was a span of 17 bases. The CDR3 loop spans 16 amino acids. The CDR3 nucleotides read TGTGCCAGCAGTTTAAACCCATCCGGGGGTCTCAATGAGCAGTTCTTC. Residues: CASSLNPSGGLNEQFF.

The chain uses TRBV3-1 (or the pseudogene TRBV3-2) and TRBJ1-3, with a possible D match to TRBD1 (6 bases). V was shortened by 8 bases and J by 0 bases, with 8 bases between the two germline ends. The CDR3 sequence is 13 residues long. CDR1 and CDR2 from the germline V gene are LGHDT and YNNKEL (reference sequence). The CDR3 is CASSQGSGNTIYF. Written as DNA, the CDR3 is TGTGCCAGCTCACAGGGCTCTGGAAACACCATATATTTT.

This clone was counted once. The chain is built from TRBV6-1 and TRBJ2-2, with TRBD2 matching over 7 bases. The germline gives CDR1 MNHNS, CDR2 SASEGT. The V gene end was trimmed by 2 bases and the J gene end by 3 bases; junction bases not matched to a gene: 9. The CDR3 covers 17 residues. CDR3: CASSELSLAPYTGELFF. CDR3 nucleotides: TGTGCCAGCAGTGAACTCTCACTAGCGCCTTACACCGGGGAGCTGTTTTTT.

The chain links TRBV9 to TRBJ2-5; the D gene is possibly TRBD2 (5 bases). V was trimmed by 0 bases and J by 5 bases, leaving 8 bases between them. Germline V gene data show CDR1 as SGDLS and CDR2 as YYNGEE. This CDR3 has 13 amino acids. CDR3 nucleotide sequence: TGTGCCAGCAGCGTAGGAGGGTCGGAGACCCAGTACTTC. It specifies CASSVGGSETQYF. The variable domain in full, with the rest retrieved from reference TRBV9 and TRBJ2-5, is DSGVTQTPKHLITATGQRVTLRCSPRSGDLSVYWYQQSLDQGLQFLIQYYNGEERAKGNILERFSAQQFPDLHSELNLSSLELGDSALYFCASSVGGSETQYFGPGTRLLVL.

V is TRBV4-1 and J is TRBJ2-3; tentatively, D is TRBD1 (6 bases). Germline assignment: CDR1 MGHRA and CDR2 YSYEKL. V was pared by 1 base and J by 12 bases, with 17 bases between. This CDR3 comprises 14 residues. The CDR3 DNA reads as TGCGCCAGCAGCCAAGTTGGGACAAAATCGGCCCAGTATTTT. Protein sequence: CASSQVGTKSAQYF.

The V call is TRBV7-9, the J call TRBJ2-1, with D perhaps matching TRBD2 (5 bases). The germline CDR1 and CDR2 sequences are SEHNR and FQNEAQ (reference sequence). The V and J ends lost 6 bases and 9 bases respectively, with 9 bases between them. The CDR3 is 11 residues long. The CDR3 here is CASSFEGEQFF. CDR3 nucleotides: TGTGCCAGCAGTTTTGAGGGTGAGCAGTTCTTC.

The count of this clone is one. V is TRBV4-2 and J is TRBJ2-6, with 9 bases fitting TRBD2. After removal of 1 base from V and 0 bases from J, the junction contained 7 bases not matched to a gene. Germline CDR1 is LGHNA and CDR2 is YNFKEQ. The CDR3 length is 19 residues. CDR3 nucleotides: TGTGCCAGCAGCCAAGTCGGGACTAGCAGAGGCTCTGGGGCCAACGTCCTGACTTTC. Its translation: CASSQVGTSRGSGANVLTF.